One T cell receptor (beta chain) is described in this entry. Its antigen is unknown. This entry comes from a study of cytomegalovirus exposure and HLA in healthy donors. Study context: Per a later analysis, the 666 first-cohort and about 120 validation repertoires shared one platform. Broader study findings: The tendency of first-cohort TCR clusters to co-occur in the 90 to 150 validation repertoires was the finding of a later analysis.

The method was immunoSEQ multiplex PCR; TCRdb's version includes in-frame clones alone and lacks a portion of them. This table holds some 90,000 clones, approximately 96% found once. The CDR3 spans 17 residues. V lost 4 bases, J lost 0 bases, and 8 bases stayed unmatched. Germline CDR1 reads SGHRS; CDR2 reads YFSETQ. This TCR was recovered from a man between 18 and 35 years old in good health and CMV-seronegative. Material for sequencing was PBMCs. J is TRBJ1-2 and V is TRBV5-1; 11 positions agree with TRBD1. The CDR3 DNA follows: TGCGCCAGCAGCGTTTCACCGGGACAGGGGGCTAACTATGGCTACACCTTC. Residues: CASSVSPGQGANYGYTF.